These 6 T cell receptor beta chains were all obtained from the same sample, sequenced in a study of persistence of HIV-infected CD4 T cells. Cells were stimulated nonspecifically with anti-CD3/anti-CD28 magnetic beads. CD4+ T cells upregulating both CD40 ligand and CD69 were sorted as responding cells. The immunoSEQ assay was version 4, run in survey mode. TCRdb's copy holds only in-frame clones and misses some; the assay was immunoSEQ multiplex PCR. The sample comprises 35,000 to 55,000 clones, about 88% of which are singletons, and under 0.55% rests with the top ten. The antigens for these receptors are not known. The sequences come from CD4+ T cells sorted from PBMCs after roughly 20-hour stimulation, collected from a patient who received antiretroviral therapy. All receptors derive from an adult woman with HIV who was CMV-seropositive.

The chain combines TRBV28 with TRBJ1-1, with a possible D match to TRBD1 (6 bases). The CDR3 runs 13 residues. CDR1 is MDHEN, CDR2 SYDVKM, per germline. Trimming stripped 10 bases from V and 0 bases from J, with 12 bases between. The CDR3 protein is CATTGQMNTEAFF. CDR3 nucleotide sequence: TGTGCCACCACGGGACAAATGAACACTGAAGCTTTCTTT.

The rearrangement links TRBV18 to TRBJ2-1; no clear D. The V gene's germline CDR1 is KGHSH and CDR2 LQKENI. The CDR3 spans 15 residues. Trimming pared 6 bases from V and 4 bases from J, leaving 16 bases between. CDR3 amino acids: CASSPTEMGYNEQFF. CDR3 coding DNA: TGTGCCAGCTCGCCCACAGAGATGGGATACAATGAGCAGTTCTTC.

CDR3 sequence (DNA): TGTGCCAGCAGTTCCGGGGTCGCAGGGACGCAGTATTTT. This encodes CASSSGVAGTQYF. The chain has TRBV25-1 and TRBJ2-3, with D tentatively TRBD1 or TRBD2 (5 bases each). The CDR3 runs to 13 residues. The V end was cut by 5 bases, the J end by 9 bases, with 15 bases between. Germline CDR1 and CDR2: MGHDK and SYGVNS.

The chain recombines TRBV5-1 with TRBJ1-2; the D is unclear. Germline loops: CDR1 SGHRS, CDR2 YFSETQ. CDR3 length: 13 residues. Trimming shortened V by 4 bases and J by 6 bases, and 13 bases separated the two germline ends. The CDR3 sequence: CASSDPGRNGYTF. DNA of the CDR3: TGCGCCAGCAGCGACCCCGGGAGAAATGGCTACACCTTC. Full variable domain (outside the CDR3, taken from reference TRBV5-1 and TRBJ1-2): KAGVTQTPRYLIKTRGQQVTLSCSPISGHRSVSWYQQTPGQGLQFLFEYFSETQRNKGNFPGRFSGRQFSNSRSEMNVSTLELGDSALYLCASSDPGRNGYTFGSGTRLTVV.

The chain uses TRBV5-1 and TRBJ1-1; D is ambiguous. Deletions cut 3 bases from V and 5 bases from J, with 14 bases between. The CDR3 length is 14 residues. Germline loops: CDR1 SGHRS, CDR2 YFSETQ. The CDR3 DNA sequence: TGCGCCAGCAGCTCCGACCTACGAATAACTGAAGCTTTCTTT. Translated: CASSSDLRITEAFF.

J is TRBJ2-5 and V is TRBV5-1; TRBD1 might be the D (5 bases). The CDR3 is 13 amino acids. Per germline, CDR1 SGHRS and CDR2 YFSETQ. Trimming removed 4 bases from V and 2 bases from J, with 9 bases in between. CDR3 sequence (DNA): TGCGCCAGCAGCGCGACAGCACAAGAGACCCAGTACTTC. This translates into CASSATAQETQYF.